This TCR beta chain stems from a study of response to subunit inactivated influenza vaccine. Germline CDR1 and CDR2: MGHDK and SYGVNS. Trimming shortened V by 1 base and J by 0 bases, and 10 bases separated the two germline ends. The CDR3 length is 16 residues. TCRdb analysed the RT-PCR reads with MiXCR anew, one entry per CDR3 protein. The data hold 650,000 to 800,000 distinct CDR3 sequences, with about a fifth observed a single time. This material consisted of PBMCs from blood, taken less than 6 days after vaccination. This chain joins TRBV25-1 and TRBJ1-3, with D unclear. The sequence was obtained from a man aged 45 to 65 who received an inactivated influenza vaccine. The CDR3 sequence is CASSESLIVSGNTIYF. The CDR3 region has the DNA TGTGCCAGCAGTGAATCCCTAATAGTCTCTGGAAACACCATATATTTT.